This TCR beta chain was recorded in a study of T-cell reconstitution after alpha-beta-depleted transplantation in children. Study outcomes and limitations: About two months after transplant, alpha-beta T cells reportedly came from several hundred expanded graft clones. Fresh T-cell production supplied most of the T-cell counts and diversity seen one year after transplant. Some patients' high day-60 TCRbeta diversity was traced to surviving recipient T cells and thymic progenitors.

This clonotype was counted many times. As yet, its antigen is unknown. As it was prepared, the TCRbeta library received unique molecular identifiers. TCRdb itself ran the PCR reads through MiXCR, one entry per CDR3 protein. The table shows roughly 300,000 distinct CDR3 sequences, with 9.5% to 13% occurring only once. Germline CDR1 is MGHRA and CDR2 is YSYEKL. CDR3 length: 15 amino acids. Trimming took off 3 bases at V and 0 bases at J, with 12 bases between the two ends. Specimen: peripheral blood, collected 180 days after TCRalphabeta/CD19-depleted stem cell transplant. The chain recombines TRBV4-1 with TRBJ2-7; D may be TRBD1 (6 bases). The clonotype originates from a male patient aged 2 to 9 who had a stem cell transplant for chronic granulomatous disease, so the T cells may come from the graft donor. This chain's CDR3 is CASSQTSGASYEQYF. Written as DNA, the CDR3 is TGCGCCAGCAGCCAGACATCAGGGGCCTCCTACGAGCAGTACTTC.